These 10 T cell receptor beta chains came from one sample sequenced in a study of blood T cells in healthy people across ages. A second about 7 to 12 cycle PCR used barcoded and J-beta primers. TCRdb used MiXCR to reprocess the 5' RACE reads, holding one entry per CDR3 protein. This sample carries hundreds of thousands of distinct CDR3 sequences, over 20% of them seen once, and the ten largest clones take around 3.4%. Sequenced sample: blood. The receptors were gathered from a man between 65 and 80 years old in good health.

This clonotype was detected a few times. The chain's CDR3 is CASSQGRTSGVQDTQYF. In nucleotides, the CDR3 is TGTGCCAGCAGCCAAGGGCGGACTAGCGGAGTACAAGATACGCAGTATTTT. This sequence joins TRBV3-1 and TRBJ2-3; TRBD2 matches at 10 bases. The trim removed 1 base at V and 5 bases at J, leaving 9 bases unmatched. The germline V gene encodes CDR1 LGHDT and CDR2 YNNKEL (reference sequence). This CDR3 contains 17 residues.

J is TRBJ2-5 and V is TRBV2; TRBD2 matches at 7 bases. V lost 7 bases, J lost 1 base, and 3 bases stayed unmatched. Per germline, CDR1 SNHLY and CDR2 FYNNEI. CDR3 length: 13 amino acids. The CDR3 DNA is TGTGCCAGCATGGCGGGGGTCCAAGAGACCCAGTACTTC. This translates into CASMAGVQETQYF. The variable domain in full, completed from reference TRBV2 and TRBJ2-5, reads EPEVTQTPSHQVTQMGQEVILRCVPISNHLYFYWYRQILGQKVEFLVSFYNNEISEKSEIFDDQFSVERPDGSNFTLKIRSTKLEDSAMYFCASMAGVQETQYFGPGTRLLVL.

This clonotype was seen ten or more times. The chain uses TRBV2 and TRBJ2-5; D possibly uses TRBD1 or TRBD2 (5 bases each). CDR1 and CDR2 from the germline V gene are SNHLY and FYNNEI. The CDR3 sequence is 12 residues long. The ends were cut back, 10 bases at V and 5 bases at J, with 14 bases in the middle. CDR3 DNA: TGTGCCACCGCTAGGGGAGTGGAGACCCAGTACTTC. Amino acids: CATARGVETQYF.

The genes are TRBV10-3 and TRBJ2-5; 7 nucleotides line up with TRBD1. CDR1 ENHRY and CDR2 SYGVKD come from the germline V gene. V gave up 5 bases and J gave up 5 bases; unmatched junction bases: 5. This CDR3 comprises 13 residues. The CDR3 DNA follows: TGTGCCATCAGTACAGGGGCCCGGGAGACCCAGTACTTC. Encoded protein: CAISTGARETQYF.

The chain employs TRBV11-2 and TRBJ1-1; 8 positions agree with TRBD1. This CDR3 comprises 14 residues. The germline gives CDR1 SGHAT, CDR2 FQNNGV. J was trimmed by 4 bases and V by 6 bases; bases with no gene match: 7. CDR3 bases: TGTGCCAGCAGTCCTACAGGGGGAGTCACTGAAGCTTTCTTT. It is translated as CASSPTGGVTEAFF.

This chain uses TRBV7-9 with TRBJ2-1; TRBD2 matches at 9 bases. CDR3 length: 16 residues. Per germline, CDR1 SEHNR and CDR2 FQNEAQ (reference sequence). After removal of 6 bases from V and 4 bases from J, the junction contained 10 bases not matched to a gene. CDR3 amino acids: CASRPYSGSVYNEQFF. CDR3 in DNA: TGTGCCAGCAGACCCTATAGCGGGAGTGTTTACAATGAGCAGTTCTTC.

Details on this clonotype: A much bigger clone sits one base away, suggesting this may be a read error. The chain couples TRBV4-3 to TRBJ2-1; the D gene could be TRBD1 or TRBD2 (6 bases each). CDR1 is LGHNA, CDR2 YSLEER, per germline. The CDR3 extends over 17 amino acids. CDR3 nucleotide sequence: TGCGCCAGCAGCCAAGAAATTCGGGGGCCGGCCTACAATGGGCAGTTCTTC. Translation gives CASSQEIRGPAYNGQFF.

The chain has TRBV5-1 and TRBJ2-3, with a possible D match to TRBD1 (6 bases). The germline V gene encodes CDR1 SGHRS and CDR2 YFSETQ. CDR3 size: 16 residues. Trimming removed 0 bases at V and 0 bases at J, with 11 bases between. Here the CDR3 DNA reads TGCGCCAGCAGCTTGGATGGGGACACTAGCACAGATACGCAGTATTTT. Translated, it gives CASSLDGDTSTDTQYF.

This clonotype has a handful of counts. CDR3 DNA: TGTGCCAGCAGCCACCTCCCTGGTGGTGCAACTAATGAAAAACTGTTTTTT. Amino acids: CASSHLPGGATNEKLFF. The chain employs TRBV14 and TRBJ1-4; D is unclear. V lost 3 bases to trimming and J lost 0 bases, with 14 bases between them. The V gene's germline CDR1 is SGHDN and CDR2 FVKESK. The CDR3 has 17 amino acids.

The sample holds a few counts of this clonotype. CDR3 region: CASSDQNEQFF. The CDR3 DNA follows: TGTGCCAGCAGTGATCAGAATGAGCAGTTCTTC. This sequence joins TRBV2 and TRBJ2-1; the D is unclear. This CDR3 spans 11 amino acids. Germline CDR1 and CDR2: SNHLY and FYNNEI. Trimming took off 3 bases at V and 7 bases at J, with 4 bases between the two ends.